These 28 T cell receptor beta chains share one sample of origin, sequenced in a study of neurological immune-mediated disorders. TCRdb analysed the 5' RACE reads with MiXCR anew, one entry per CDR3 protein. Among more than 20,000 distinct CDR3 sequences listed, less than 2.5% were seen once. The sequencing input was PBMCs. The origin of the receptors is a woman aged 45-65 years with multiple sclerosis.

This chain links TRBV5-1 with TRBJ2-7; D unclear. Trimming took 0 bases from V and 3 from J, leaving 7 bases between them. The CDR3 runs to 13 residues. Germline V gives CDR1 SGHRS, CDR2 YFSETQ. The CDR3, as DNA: TGCGCCAGCAGCTTGGGCTACGACTACGAGCAGTACTTC. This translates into CASSLGYDYEQYF.

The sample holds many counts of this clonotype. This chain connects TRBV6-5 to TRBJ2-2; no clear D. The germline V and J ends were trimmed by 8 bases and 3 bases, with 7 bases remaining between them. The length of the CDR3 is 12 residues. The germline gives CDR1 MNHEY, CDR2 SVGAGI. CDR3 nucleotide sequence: TGTGCCAGCGTCAAAGACACCGGGGAGCTGTTTTTT. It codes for CASVKDTGELFF.

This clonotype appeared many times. The CDR3 here is CSATPNNEQFF. In DNA, the CDR3 is TGCAGTGCTACCCCGAACAATGAGCAGTTCTTC. The chain combines TRBV20-1 with TRBJ2-1; no firm D call. The germline V gene encodes CDR1 DFQATT and CDR2 SNEGSKA (reference sequence). V lost 4 bases, J lost 5 bases, and 6 bases lay in between. The CDR3 covers 11 residues.

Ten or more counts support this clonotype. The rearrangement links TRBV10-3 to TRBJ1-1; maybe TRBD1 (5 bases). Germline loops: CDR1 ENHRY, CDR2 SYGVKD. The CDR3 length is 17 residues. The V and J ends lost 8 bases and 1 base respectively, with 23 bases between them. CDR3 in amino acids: CAIRPLAGQLGNTEAFF. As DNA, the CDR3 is TGTGCCATCCGACCCTTGGCAGGGCAATTGGGGAACACTGAAGCTTTCTTT.

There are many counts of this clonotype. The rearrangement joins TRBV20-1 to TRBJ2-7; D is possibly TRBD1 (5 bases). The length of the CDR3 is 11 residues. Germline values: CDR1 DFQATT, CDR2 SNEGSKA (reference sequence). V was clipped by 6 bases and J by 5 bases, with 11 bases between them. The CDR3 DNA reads TGCAGTGCCATCAGGGTAAACGAGCAGTACTTC. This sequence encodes CSAIRVNEQYF.

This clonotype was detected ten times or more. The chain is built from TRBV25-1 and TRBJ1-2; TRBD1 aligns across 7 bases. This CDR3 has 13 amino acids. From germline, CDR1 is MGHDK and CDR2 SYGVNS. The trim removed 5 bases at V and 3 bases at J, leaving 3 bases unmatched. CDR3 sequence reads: CASSTQGDYGYTF. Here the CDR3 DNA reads TGTGCCAGCAGTACCCAGGGGGACTATGGCTACACCTTC.

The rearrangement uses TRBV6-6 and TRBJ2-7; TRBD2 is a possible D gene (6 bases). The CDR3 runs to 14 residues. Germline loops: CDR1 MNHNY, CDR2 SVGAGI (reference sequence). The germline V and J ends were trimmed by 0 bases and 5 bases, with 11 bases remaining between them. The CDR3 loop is CASSYSETSNEQYF. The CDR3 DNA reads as TGTGCCAGCAGTTACTCCGAGACTAGTAACGAGCAGTACTTC.

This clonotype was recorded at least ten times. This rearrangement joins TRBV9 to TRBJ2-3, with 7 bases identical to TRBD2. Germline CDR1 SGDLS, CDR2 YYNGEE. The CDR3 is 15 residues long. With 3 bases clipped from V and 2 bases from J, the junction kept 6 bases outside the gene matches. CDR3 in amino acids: CASSGGGRTTDTQYF. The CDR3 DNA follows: TGTGCCAGCAGCGGGGGGGGTAGGACCACAGATACGCAGTATTTT.

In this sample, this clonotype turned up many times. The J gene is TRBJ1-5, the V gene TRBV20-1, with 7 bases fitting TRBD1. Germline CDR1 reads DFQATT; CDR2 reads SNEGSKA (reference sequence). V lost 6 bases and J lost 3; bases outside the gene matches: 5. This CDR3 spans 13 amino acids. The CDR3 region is CSALDRDNQPQHF. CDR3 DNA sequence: TGCAGTGCGTTAGACAGGGACAATCAGCCCCAGCATTTT.

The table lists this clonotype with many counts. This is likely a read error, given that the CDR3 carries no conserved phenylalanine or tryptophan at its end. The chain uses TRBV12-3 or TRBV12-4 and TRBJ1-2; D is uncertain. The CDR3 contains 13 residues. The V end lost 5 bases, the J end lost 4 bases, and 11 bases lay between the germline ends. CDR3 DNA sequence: TGTGCCAGCAGTCTCACTGAGGGCTATGGCTACACCAAC. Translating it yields CASSLTEGYGYTN.

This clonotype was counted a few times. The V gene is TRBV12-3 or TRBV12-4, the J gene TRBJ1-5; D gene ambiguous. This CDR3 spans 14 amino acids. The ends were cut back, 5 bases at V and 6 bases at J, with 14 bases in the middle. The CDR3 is CASSPSGGAQPQHF. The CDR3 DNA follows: TGTGCCAGCAGTCCCTCAGGAGGTGCTCAGCCCCAGCATTTT.

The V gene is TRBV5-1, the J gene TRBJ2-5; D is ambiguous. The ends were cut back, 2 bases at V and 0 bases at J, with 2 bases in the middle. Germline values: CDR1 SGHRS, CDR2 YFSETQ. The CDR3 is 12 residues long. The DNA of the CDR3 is TGCGCCAGCAGCTTTAACCAAGAGACCCAGTACTTC. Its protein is CASSFNQETQYF.

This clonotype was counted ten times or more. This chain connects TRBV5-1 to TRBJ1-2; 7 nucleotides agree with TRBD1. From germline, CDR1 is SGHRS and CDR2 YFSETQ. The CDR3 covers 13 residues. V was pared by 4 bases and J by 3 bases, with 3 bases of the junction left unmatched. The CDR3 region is CASSAGQDYGYTF. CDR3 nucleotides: TGCGCCAGCAGCGCCGGACAGGACTATGGCTACACCTTC. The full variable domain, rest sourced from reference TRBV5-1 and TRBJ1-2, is KAGVTQTPRYLIKTRGQQVTLSCSPISGHRSVSWYQQTPGQGLQFLFEYFSETQRNKGNFPGRFSGRQFSNSRSEMNVSTLELGDSALYLCASSAGQDYGYTFGSGTRLTVV.

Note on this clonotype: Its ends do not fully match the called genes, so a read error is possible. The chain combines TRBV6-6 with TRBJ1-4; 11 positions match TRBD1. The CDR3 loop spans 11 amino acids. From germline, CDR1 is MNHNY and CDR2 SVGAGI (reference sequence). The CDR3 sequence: CASSFGTGGYF. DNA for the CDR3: TGTGCCAGCAGTTTCGGGACAGGGGGTTATTTT.

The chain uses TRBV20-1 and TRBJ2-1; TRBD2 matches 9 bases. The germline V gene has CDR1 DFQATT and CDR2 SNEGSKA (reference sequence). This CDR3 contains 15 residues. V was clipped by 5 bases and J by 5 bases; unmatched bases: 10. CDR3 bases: TGCAGTGCTTCACTGGGGCTAGCGGGAAACAATGAGCAGTTCTTC. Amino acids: CSASLGLAGNNEQFF.

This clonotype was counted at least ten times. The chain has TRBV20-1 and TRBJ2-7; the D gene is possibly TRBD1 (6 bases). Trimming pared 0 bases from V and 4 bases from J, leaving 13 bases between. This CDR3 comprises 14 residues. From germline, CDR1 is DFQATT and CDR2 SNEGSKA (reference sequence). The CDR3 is CSARDSGQVYEQYF. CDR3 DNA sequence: TGCAGTGCTAGAGACTCGGGACAAGTGTACGAGCAGTACTTC.

The CDR3 is CASSLRQGWGTEAFF. The CDR3 DNA reads as TGTGCCAGCAGCCTCCGTCAGGGATGGGGCACTGAAGCTTTCTTT. The chain joins TRBV11-2 to TRBJ1-1; possibly TRBD1 for D (5 bases). Germline values: CDR1 SGHAT, CDR2 FQNNGV. The germline V and J ends were trimmed by 5 bases and 4 bases, with 17 bases remaining between them. CDR3 length: 15 amino acids.

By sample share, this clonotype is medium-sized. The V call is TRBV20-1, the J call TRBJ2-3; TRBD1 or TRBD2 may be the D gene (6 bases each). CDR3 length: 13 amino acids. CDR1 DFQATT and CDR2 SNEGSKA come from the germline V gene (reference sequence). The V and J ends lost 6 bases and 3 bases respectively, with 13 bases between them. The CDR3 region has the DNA TGCAGTGCAAAGGGGGAGGATACAGATACGCAGTATTTT. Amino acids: CSAKGEDTDTQYF.

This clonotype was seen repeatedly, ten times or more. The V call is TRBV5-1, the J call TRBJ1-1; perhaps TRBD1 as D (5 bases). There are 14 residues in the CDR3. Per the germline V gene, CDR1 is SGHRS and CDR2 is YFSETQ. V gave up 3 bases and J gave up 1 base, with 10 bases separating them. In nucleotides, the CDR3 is TGCGCCAGCAGCTGGGGCCAGGGGAACACTGAAGCTTTCTTT. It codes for CASSWGQGNTEAFF.

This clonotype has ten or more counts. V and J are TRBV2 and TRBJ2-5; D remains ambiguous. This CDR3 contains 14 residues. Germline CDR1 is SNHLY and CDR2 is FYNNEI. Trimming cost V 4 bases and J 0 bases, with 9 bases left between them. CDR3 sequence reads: CASSVFGNQETQYF. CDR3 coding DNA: TGTGCCAGCAGTGTCTTTGGCAACCAAGAGACCCAGTACTTC. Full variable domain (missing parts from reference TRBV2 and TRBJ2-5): EPEVTQTPSHQVTQMGQEVILRCVPISNHLYFYWYRQILGQKVEFLVSFYNNEISEKSEIFDDQFSVERPDGSNFTLKIRSTKLEDSAMYFCASSVFGNQETQYFGPGTRLLVL.

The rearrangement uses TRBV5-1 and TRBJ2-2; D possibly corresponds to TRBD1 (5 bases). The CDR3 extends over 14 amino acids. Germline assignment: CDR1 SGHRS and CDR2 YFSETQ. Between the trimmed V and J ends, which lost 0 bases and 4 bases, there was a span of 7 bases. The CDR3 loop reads CASSLADITGELFF. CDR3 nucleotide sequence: TGCGCCAGCAGCTTGGCGGACATCACCGGGGAGCTGTTTTTT.

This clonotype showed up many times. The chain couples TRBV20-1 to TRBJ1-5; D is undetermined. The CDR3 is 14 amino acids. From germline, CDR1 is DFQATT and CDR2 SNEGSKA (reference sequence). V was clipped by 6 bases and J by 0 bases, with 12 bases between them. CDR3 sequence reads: CSATSGYSNQPQHF. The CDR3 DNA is TGCAGTGCCACGTCGGGGTATAGCAATCAGCCCCAGCATTTT.

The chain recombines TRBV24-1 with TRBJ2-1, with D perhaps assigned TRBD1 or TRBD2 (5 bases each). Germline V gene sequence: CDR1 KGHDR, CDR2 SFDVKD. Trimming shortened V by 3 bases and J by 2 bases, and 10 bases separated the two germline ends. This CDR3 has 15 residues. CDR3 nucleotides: TGTGCCACCAGTGATGGCACGGGGCCCTACAATGAGCAGTTCTTC. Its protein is CATSDGTGPYNEQFF.

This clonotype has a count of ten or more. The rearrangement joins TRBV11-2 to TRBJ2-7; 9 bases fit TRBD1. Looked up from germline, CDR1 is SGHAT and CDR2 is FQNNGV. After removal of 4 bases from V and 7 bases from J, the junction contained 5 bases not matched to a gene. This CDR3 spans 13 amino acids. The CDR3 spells CASSWTGEREQYF. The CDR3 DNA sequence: TGTGCCAGCAGCTGGACAGGGGAAAGAGAGCAGTACTTC.

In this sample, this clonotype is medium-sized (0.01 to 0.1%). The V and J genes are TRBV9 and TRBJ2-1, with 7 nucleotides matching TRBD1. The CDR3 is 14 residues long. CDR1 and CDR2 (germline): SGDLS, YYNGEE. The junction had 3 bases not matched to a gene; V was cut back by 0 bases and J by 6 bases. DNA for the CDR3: TGTGCCAGCAGCGTAGGGACAGGCGGCAATGAGCAGTTCTTC. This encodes CASSVGTGGNEQFF. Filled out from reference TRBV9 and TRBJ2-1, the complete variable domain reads DSGVTQTPKHLITATGQRVTLRCSPRSGDLSVYWYQQSLDQGLQFLIQYYNGEERAKGNILERFSAQQFPDLHSELNLSSLELGDSALYFCASSVGTGGNEQFFGPGTRLTVL.

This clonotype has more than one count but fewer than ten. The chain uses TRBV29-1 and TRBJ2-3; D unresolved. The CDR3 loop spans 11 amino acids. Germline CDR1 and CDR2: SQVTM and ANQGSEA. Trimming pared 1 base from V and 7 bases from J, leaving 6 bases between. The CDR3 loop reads CSVEVQNTQYF. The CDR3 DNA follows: TGCAGCGTTGAAGTGCAAAATACGCAGTATTTT.

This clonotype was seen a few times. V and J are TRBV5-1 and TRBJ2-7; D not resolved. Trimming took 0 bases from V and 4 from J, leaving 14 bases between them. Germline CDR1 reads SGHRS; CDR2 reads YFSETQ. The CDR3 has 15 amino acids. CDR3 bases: TGCGCCAGCAGCTTGGGACATTCGAGCTCATACGAGCAGTACTTC. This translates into CASSLGHSSSYEQYF.

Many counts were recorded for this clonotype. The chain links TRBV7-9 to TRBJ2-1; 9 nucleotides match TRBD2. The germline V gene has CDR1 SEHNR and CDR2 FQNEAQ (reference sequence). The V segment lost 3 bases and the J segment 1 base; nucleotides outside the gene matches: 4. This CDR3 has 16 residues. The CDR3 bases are TGTGCCAGCAGCTTTCGAGCGGGAGGTTCCTACAATGAGCAGTTCTTC. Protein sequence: CASSFRAGGSYNEQFF.